The entry below gives a single T cell receptor beta chain sequence along with its context. Its specificity is not known. TCRdb used MiXCR to reprocess the multiplex PCR reads, holding one entry per CDR3 protein. The data hold tens of thousands of distinct CDR3 sequences, with roughly two thirds observed a single time. The data were obtained in a study of breast tumors, draining lymph nodes, adjacent tissues. Study conclusions and caveats: Compared with lymph nodes, tumors were less diverse; compared with nontumor tissue, more. That most tumor T cells come from lymph nodes remained unproven.

The CDR3 contains 15 residues. Germline V gene sequence: CDR1 SGHTA, CDR2 FQGNSA. The trim removed 6 bases at V and 0 bases at J, leaving 5 bases unmatched. The sequenced sample was breast tumor tissue. The sequence was obtained from a female donor with breast cancer. Some clones in this sample may be carry-over from other donors' samples. The V call is TRBV7-2, the J call TRBJ2-7, with 10 positions matching TRBD2. The CDR3 DNA reads TGTGCCAGCAGTTCTCGGACTAGCGGCTCCTACGAGCAGTACTTC. It yields the protein CASSSRTSGSYEQYF.